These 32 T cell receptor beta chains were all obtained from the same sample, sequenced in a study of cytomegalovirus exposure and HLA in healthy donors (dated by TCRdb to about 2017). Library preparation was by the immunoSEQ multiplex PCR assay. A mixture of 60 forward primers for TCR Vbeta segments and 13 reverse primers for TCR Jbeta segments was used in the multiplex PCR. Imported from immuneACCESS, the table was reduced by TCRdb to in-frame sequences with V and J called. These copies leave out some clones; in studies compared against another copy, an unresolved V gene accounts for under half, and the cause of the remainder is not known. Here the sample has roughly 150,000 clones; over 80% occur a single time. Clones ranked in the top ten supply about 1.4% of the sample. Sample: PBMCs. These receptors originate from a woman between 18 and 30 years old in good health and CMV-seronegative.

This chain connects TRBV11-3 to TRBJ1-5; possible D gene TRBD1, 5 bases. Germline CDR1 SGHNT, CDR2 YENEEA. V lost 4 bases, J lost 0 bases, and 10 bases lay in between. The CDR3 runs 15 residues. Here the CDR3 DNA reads TGTGCCAGCAGCTCCAGCAGGGATAGCAATCAGCCCCAGCATTTT. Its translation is CASSSSRDSNQPQHF.

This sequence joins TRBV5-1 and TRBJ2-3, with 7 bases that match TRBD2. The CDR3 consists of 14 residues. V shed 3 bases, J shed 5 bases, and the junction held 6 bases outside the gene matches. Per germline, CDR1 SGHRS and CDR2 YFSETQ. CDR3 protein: CASSSGGMRDTQYF. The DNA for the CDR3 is TGCGCCAGCAGCTCGGGGGGAATGAGAGATACGCAGTATTTT. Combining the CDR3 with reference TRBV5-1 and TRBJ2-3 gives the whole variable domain KAGVTQTPRYLIKTRGQQVTLSCSPISGHRSVSWYQQTPGQGLQFLFEYFSETQRNKGNFPGRFSGRQFSNSRSEMNVSTLELGDSALYLCASSSGGMRDTQYFGPGTRLTVL.

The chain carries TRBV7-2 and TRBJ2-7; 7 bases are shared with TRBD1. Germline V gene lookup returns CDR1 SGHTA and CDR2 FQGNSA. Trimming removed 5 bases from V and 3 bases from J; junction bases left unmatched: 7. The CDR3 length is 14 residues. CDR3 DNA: TGTGCCAGCAGCCCCGGGACAGTCATCTACGAGCAGTACTTC. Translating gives CASSPGTVIYEQYF. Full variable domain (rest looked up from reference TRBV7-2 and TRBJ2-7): GAGVSQSPSNKVTEKGKDVELRCDPISGHTALYWYRQSLGQGLEFLIYFQGNSAPDKSGLPSDRFSAERTGGSVSTLTIQRTQQEDSAVYLCASSPGTVIYEQYFGPGTRLTVT.

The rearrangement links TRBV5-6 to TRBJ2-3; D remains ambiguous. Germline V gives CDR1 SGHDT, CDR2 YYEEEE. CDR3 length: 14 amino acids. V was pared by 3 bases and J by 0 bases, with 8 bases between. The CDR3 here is CASSSPESTDTQYF. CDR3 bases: TGTGCCAGCAGCTCACCTGAGAGCACAGATACGCAGTATTTT.

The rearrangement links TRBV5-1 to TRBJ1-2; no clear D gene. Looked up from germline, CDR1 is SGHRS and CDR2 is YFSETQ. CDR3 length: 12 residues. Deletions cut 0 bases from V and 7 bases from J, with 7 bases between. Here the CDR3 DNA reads TGCGCCAGCAGCTTGGGGCGCGGTGGCTACACCTTC. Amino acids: CASSLGRGGYTF.

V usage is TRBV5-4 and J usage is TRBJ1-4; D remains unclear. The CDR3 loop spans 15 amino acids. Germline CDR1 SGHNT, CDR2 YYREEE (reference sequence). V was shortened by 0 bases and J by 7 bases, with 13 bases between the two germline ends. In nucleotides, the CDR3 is TGTGCCAGCAGCTTGGATCTGGGCGCGAGTGAAAAACTGTTTTTT. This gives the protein CASSLDLGASEKLFF.

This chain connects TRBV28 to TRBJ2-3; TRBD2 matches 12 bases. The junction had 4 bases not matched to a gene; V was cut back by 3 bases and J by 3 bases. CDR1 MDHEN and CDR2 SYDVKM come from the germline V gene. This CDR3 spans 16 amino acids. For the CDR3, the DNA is TGTGCCAGCAGTTTCCTAGCGGGGGGGCGGACAGATACGCAGTATTTT. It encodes CASSFLAGGRTDTQYF. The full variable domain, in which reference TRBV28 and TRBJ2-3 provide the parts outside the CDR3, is DVKVTQSSRYLVKRTGEKVFLECVQDMDHENMFWYRQDPGLGLRLIYFSYDVKMKEKGDIPEGYSVSREKKERFSLILESASTNQTSMYLCASSFLAGGRTDTQYFGPGTRLTVL.

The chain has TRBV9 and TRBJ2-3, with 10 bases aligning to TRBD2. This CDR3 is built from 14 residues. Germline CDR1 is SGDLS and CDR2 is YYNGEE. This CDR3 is CAVGAGGETDTQYF. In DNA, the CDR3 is TGTGCAGTAGGAGCGGGGGGGGAGACAGATACGCAGTATTTT.

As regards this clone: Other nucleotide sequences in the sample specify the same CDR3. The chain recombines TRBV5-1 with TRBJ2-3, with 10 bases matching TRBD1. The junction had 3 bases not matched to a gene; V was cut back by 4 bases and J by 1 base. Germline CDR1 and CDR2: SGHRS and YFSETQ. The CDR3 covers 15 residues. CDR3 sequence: CASSTGQGGTDTQYF. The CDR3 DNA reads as TGCGCCAGCAGCACCGGACAGGGGGGCACAGATACGCAGTATTTT.

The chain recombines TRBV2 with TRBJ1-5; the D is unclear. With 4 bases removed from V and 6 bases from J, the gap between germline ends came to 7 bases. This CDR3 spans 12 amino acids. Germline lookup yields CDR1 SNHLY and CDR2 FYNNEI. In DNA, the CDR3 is TGTGCCAGCAGTGGTCAGGCTCAGCCCCAGCATTTT. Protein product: CASSGQAQPQHF.

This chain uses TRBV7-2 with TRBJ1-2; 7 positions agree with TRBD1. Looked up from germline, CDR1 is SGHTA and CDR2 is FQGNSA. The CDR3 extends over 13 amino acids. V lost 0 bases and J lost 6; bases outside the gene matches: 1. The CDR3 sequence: CASSLAQGDGYTF. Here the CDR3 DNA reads TGTGCCAGCAGCTTAGCCCAGGGGGATGGCTACACCTTC.

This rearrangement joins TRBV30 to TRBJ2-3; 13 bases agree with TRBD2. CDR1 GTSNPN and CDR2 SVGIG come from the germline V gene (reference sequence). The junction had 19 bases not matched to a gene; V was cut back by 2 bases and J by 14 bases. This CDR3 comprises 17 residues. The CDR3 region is CAWSSSHGLAGALSLYF. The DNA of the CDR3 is TGTGCCTGGAGTTCATCCCATGGACTAGCGGGGGCTCTGTCGTTGTATTTT.

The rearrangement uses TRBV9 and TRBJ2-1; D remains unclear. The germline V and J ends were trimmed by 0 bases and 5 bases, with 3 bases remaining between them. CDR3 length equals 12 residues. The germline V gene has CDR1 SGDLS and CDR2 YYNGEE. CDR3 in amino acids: CASSVGDNEQFF. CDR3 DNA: TGTGCCAGCAGCGTAGGCGACAATGAGCAGTTCTTC.

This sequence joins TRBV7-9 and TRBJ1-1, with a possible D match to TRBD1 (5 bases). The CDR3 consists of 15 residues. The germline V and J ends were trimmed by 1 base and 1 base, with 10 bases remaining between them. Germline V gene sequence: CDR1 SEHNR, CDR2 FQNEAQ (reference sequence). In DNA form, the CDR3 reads TGTGCCAGCAGCTTAGAAGGGGTAGGGAACACTGAAGCTTTCTTT. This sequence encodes CASSLEGVGNTEAFF.

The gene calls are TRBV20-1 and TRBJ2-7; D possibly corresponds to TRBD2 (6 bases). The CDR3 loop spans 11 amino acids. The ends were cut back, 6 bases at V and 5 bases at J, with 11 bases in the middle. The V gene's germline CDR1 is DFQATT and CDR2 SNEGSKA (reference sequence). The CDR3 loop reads CSAPGVDEQYF. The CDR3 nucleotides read TGCAGTGCCCCGGGGGTCGACGAGCAGTACTTC.

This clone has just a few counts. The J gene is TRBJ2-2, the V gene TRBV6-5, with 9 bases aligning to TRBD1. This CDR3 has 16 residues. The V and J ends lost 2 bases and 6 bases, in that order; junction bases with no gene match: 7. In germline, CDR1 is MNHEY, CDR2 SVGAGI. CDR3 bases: TGTGCCAGCAGTTACCTTGGGACAGGGAATCCCGGGGAGCTGTTTTTT. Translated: CASSYLGTGNPGELFF.

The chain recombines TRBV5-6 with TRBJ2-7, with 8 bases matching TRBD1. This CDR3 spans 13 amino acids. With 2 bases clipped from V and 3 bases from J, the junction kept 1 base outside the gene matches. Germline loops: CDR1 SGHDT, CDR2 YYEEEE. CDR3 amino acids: CASSFRGLYEQYF. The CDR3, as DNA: TGTGCCAGCAGCTTCAGGGGGCTCTACGAGCAGTACTTC.

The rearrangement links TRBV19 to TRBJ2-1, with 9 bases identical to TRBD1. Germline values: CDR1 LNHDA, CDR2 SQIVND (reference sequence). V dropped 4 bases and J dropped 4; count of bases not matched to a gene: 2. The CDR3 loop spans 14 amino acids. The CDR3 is CASSRTGVYNEQFF. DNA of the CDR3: TGTGCCAGTAGTAGGACAGGGGTATACAATGAGCAGTTCTTC.

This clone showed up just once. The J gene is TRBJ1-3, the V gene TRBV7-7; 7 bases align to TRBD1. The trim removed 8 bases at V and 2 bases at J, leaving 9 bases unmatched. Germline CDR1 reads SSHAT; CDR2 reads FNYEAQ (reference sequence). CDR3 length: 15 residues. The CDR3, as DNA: TGTGCCAGCGGGCTTACTACAGGGGCTGGAAACACCATATATTTT. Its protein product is CASGLTTGAGNTIYF.

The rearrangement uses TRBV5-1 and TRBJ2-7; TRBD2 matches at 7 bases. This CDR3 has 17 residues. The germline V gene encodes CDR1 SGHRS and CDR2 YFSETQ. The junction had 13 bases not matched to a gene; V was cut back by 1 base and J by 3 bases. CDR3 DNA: TGCGCCAGCAGCTTGAGAGAGGGAGGGCTAACCGACTACGAGCAGTACTTC. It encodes CASSLREGGLTDYEQYF.

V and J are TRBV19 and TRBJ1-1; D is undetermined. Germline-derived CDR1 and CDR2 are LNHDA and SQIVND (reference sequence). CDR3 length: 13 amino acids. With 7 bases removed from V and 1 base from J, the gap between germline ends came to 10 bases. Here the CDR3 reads CASKPTWNTEAFF. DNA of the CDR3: TGTGCCAGTAAACCCACTTGGAACACTGAAGCTTTCTTT. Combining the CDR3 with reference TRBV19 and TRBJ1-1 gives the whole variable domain DGGITQSPKYLFRKEGQNVTLSCEQNLNHDAMYWYRQDPGQGLRLIYYSQIVNDFQKGDIAEGYSVSREKKESFPLTVTSAQKNPTAFYLCASKPTWNTEAFFGQGTRLTVV.

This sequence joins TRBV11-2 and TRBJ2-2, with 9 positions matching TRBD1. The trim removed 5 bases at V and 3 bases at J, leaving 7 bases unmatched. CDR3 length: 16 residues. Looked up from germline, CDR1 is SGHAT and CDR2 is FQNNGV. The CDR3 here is CASSPLQGAYTGELFF. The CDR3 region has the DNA TGTGCCAGCAGCCCGCTACAGGGGGCGTACACCGGGGAGCTGTTTTTT.

CDR3 protein: CSVEDRSGPFNEKLFF. The CDR3 DNA follows: TGCAGCGTTGAAGATCGGTCAGGGCCATTTAATGAAAAACTGTTTTTT. The chain is built from TRBV29-1 and TRBJ1-4, with D tentatively TRBD1 (5 bases). Trimming pared 0 bases from V and 4 bases from J, leaving 15 bases between. Germline V gene lookup returns CDR1 SQVTM and CDR2 ANQGSEA. The CDR3 sequence is 16 residues long.

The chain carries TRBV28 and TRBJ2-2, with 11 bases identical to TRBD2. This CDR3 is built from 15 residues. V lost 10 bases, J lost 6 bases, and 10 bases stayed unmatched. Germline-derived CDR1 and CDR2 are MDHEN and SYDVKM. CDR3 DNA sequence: TGTGCCACTTCGACCGCTAGCGGGGGGTCCGGGGAGCTGTTTTTT. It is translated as CATSTASGGSGELFF.

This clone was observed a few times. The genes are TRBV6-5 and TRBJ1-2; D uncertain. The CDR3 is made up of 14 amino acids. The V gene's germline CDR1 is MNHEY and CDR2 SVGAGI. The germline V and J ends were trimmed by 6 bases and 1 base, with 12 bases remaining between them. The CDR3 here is CASSAGRNNYGYTF. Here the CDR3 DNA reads TGTGCCAGCAGCGCGGGCAGAAATAACTATGGCTACACCTTC.

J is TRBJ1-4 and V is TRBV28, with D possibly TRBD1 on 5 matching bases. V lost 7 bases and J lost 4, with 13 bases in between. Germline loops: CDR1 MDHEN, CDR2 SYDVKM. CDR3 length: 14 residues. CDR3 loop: CASNSQGNNEKLFF. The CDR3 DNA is TGTGCCAGCAATTCTCAGGGTAATAATGAAAAACTGTTTTTT.

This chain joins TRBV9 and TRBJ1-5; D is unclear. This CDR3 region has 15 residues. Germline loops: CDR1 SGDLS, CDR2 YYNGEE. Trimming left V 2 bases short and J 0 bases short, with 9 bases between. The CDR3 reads CASSVDSNSNQPQHF. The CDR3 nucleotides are TGTGCCAGCAGCGTGGACTCAAATAGCAATCAGCCCCAGCATTTT.

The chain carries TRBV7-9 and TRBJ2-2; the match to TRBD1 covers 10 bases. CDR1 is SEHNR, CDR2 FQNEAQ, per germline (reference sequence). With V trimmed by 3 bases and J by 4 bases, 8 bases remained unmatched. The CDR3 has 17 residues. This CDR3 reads CASSFTRQGATTGELFF. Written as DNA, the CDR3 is TGTGCCAGCAGCTTTACCCGACAGGGGGCGACCACCGGGGAGCTGTTTTTT.

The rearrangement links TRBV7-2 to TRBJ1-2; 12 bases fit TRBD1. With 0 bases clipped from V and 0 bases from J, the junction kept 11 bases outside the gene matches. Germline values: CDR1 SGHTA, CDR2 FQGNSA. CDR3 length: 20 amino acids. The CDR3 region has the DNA TGTGCCAGCAGCTTAGCGCTATTTTCAGGGACAGGGGGCTCTAACTATGGCTACACCTTC. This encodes CASSLALFSGTGGSNYGYTF.

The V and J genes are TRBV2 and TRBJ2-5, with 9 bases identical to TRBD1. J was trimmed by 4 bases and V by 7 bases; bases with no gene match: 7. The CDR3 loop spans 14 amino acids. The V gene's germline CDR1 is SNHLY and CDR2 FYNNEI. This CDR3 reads CASTQDRGSETQYF. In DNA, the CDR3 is TGTGCCAGCACCCAGGACAGGGGATCAGAGACCCAGTACTTC.

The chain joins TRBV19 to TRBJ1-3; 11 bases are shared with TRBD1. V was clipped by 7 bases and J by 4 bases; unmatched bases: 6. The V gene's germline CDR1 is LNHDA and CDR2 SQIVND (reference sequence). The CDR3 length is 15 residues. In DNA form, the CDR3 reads TGTGCCAGTACCAGGGACAGGGGGTCCGGAAACACCATATATTTT. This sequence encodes CASTRDRGSGNTIYF. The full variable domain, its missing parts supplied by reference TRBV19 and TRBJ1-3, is DGGITQSPKYLFRKEGQNVTLSCEQNLNHDAMYWYRQDPGQGLRLIYYSQIVNDFQKGDIAEGYSVSREKKESFPLTVTSAQKNPTAFYLCASTRDRGSGNTIYFGEGSWLTVV.

CDR3 in DNA: TGTGCCAGCAGTTTACCAGGGGGTCCTAGTTCACCCCTCCACTTT. Translated, it gives CASSLPGGPSSPLHF. The chain has TRBV28 and TRBJ1-6, with 7 bases fitting TRBD1. V lost 2 bases to trimming and J lost 9 bases; unmatched junction nucleotides: 7. This CDR3 has 15 amino acids. CDR1 is MDHEN and CDR2 is SYDVKM in the germline V gene.